One and the same sample provided the 22 T cell receptor beta chains below, sequenced in a study of cytomegalovirus exposure and HLA in healthy donors. Use of 60 Vbeta and 13 Jbeta primers characterized the PCR. Some clones are missing from TCRdb's copy, which holds only in-frame ones; the method was immunoSEQ multiplex PCR. The sample consists of 120,000 or so clones, about 80% of them appearing once. Sample: PBMCs. These receptors were taken from a man aged 25 to 40 in good health and CMV-seronegative.

The chain has TRBV12-5 and TRBJ1-1; 9 bases line up with TRBD1. The CDR3 length is 14 residues. Germline CDR1 is LGHNT and CDR2 is FRNRAP. The CDR3 loop is CAGRGQGVYTEAFF. CDR3 DNA: TGTGCCGGTAGGGGACAGGGCGTGTACACTGAAGCTTTCTTT.

In this sample, this clone turned up once. The chain employs TRBV27 and TRBJ1-1, with no clear D. Germline V gene lookup returns CDR1 MNHEY and CDR2 SMNVEV (reference sequence). The CDR3 consists of 12 residues. V was trimmed by 8 bases and J by 1 base, leaving 8 bases between them. This chain's CDR3 is CASGGWNTEAFF. The CDR3 nucleotides read TGTGCCAGCGGAGGCTGGAACACTGAAGCTTTCTTT.

This chain links TRBV6-1 with TRBJ1-2; no clear D. Germline V gene data show CDR1 as MNHNS and CDR2 as SASEGT. CDR3 size: 15 residues. V lost 3 bases, J lost 0 bases, and 11 bases lay in between. The CDR3 here is CASSEWAGANYGYTF. The CDR3 bases are TGTGCCAGCAGTGAGTGGGCTGGCGCTAACTATGGCTACACCTTC.

This chain joins TRBV11-2 and TRBJ2-7, with TRBD1 matching 10 bases. CDR3 length: 15 residues. With V trimmed by 4 bases and J by 6 bases, 9 bases remained unmatched. Germline CDR1 reads SGHAT; CDR2 reads FQNNGV. The CDR3 sequence is CASSSRDRGTLEQYF. For the CDR3, the DNA is TGTGCCAGCAGCTCCCGGGACAGGGGAACCCTCGAGCAGTACTTC.

The rearrangement links TRBV6-5 to TRBJ2-7; TRBD1 matches 8 bases. The germline gives CDR1 MNHEY, CDR2 SVGAGI. V lost 1 base and J lost 1; bases outside the gene matches: 6. The CDR3 extends over 16 amino acids. Here the CDR3 DNA reads TGTGCCAGCAGTTACTTATCCGGACAGGGATCCTACGAGCAGTACTTC. Translating gives CASSYLSGQGSYEQYF.

V and J are TRBV5-1 and TRBJ2-4, with D possibly TRBD2 on 5 matching bases. Germline V gene sequence: CDR1 SGHRS, CDR2 YFSETQ. This CDR3 spans 15 amino acids. V shed 4 bases and J shed 9 bases, with 20 bases lying between them. In DNA, the CDR3 is TGCGCCAGCAGCACCGGTGCGGAGGAAAAGGGCATTCAGTACTTC. Its protein product is CASSTGAEEKGIQYF.

CDR3 residues: CASSPLGQGSYNEQFF. CDR3 sequence (DNA): TGTGCCAGCTCACCACTAGGACAGGGCTCCTACAATGAGCAGTTCTTC. V and J are TRBV18 and TRBJ2-1; the match to TRBD1 covers 8 bases. The trim removed 1 base at V and 0 bases at J, leaving 2 bases unmatched. Germline values: CDR1 KGHSH, CDR2 LQKENI. This CDR3 spans 16 amino acids.

This clone was recorded a few times. J is TRBJ2-7 and V is TRBV6-1; D call uncertain. The CDR3 covers 12 residues. Per the germline V gene, CDR1 is MNHNS and CDR2 is SASEGT. Trimming pared 7 bases from V and 6 bases from J, leaving 13 bases between. CDR3 sequence: CASISPSREQYF. The CDR3 coding sequence is TGTGCCAGCATTAGCCCTTCCCGCGAGCAGTACTTC.

The chain links TRBV6-5 to TRBJ2-1, with 12 bases identical to TRBD1. The CDR3 length is 15 residues. Per the germline V gene, CDR1 is MNHEY and CDR2 is SVGAGI. Unmatched junction bases numbered 5, after V lost 4 bases and J lost 7 bases. CDR3 DNA: TGTGCCAGCAGTTCGGGACAGGGGGCGCTTAATGAGCAGTTCTTC. Amino acids: CASSSGQGALNEQFF.

In regard to this clone: A read error may account for a junction end that differs from germline. DNA for the CDR3: TGCGCCAGCAGCCTTGACGCTAGCGGGAGCGGGGAGGGGCTCTTC. Amino acid sequence: CASSLDASGSGEGLF. The rearrangement joins TRBV5-1 to TRBJ2-1; 10 bases fit TRBD2. The CDR3 has 15 amino acids. The germline V gene has CDR1 SGHRS and CDR2 YFSETQ.

The chain employs TRBV5-4 and TRBJ1-1; 9 bases are shared with TRBD1. Germline CDR1 is SGHNT and CDR2 is YYREEE (reference sequence). The V gene end was trimmed by 4 bases and the J gene end by 6 bases; junction bases not matched to a gene: 7. This CDR3 contains 14 residues. This chain's CDR3 is CASSLWGTGSEAFF. CDR3 sequence (DNA): TGTGCCAGCAGCCTTTGGGGGACAGGGTCTGAAGCTTTCTTT.

J is TRBJ1-1 and V is TRBV6-1; D not certain. The V end lost 1 base, the J end lost 6 bases, and 12 bases lay between the germline ends. Germline CDR1 MNHNS, CDR2 SASEGT. The CDR3 spans 14 residues. This chain's CDR3 is CASSEEVWAPEAFF. The CDR3, as DNA: TGTGCCAGCAGTGAAGAGGTATGGGCCCCTGAAGCTTTCTTT.

DNA for the CDR3: TGTGCCACCAGCAGAGTAGTGGGGACAGGGTCCCTCGGGGACATTCAGTACTTC. Residues: CATSRVVGTGSLGDIQYF. This chain uses TRBV15 with TRBJ2-4, with 9 bases matching TRBD1. The V segment lost 1 base and the J segment 8 bases; nucleotides outside the gene matches: 15. Looked up from germline, CDR1 is LNHNV and CDR2 is YYDKDF (reference sequence). The CDR3 spans 18 residues.

The chain uses TRBV5-4 and TRBJ2-7; 10 nucleotides match TRBD2. The germline CDR1 and CDR2 sequences are SGHNT and YYREEE (reference sequence). CDR3 length: 14 amino acids. The junction had 8 bases not matched to a gene; V was cut back by 6 bases and J by 5 bases. The CDR3 is CASTYSGRNHEQYF. The CDR3 DNA is TGTGCCAGCACCTATAGCGGGAGGAATCACGAGCAGTACTTC.

This clone showed up just a few times. This sequence joins TRBV5-1 and TRBJ1-1; D unclear. The ends were cut back, 4 bases at V and 1 base at J, with 14 bases in the middle. The germline V gene encodes CDR1 SGHRS and CDR2 YFSETQ. The CDR3 is 15 amino acids. This CDR3 is CASSRDHSGNTEAFF. CDR3 DNA sequence: TGCGCCAGCAGCAGAGACCATTCAGGGAACACTGAAGCTTTCTTT.

The V call is TRBV7-9, the J call TRBJ2-1; possibly TRBD2 for D (6 bases). This CDR3 spans 14 amino acids. The V gene's germline CDR1 is SEHNR and CDR2 FQNEAQ (reference sequence). V was pared by 4 bases and J by 7 bases, with 14 bases between. The CDR3 bases are TGTGCCAGCAGCTACCCGAGCGGGTCGAATGAGCAGTTCTTC. Residues: CASSYPSGSNEQFF. The full variable domain, with the rest looked up from reference TRBV7-9 and TRBJ2-1, is DTGVSQNPRHKITKRGQNVTFRCDPISEHNRLYWYRQTLGQGPEFLTYFQNEAQLEKSRLLSDRFSAERPKGSFSTLEIQRTEQGDSAMYLCASSYPSGSNEQFFGPGTRLTVL.

The chain links TRBV7-2 to TRBJ2-7, with 7 bases aligning to TRBD2. Germline trimming cut 3 bases from V and 2 bases from J; bases unmatched to any gene: 7. The CDR3 has 15 amino acids. Germline CDR1 reads SGHTA; CDR2 reads FQGNSA. CDR3 sequence: CASSFGSSGAYEQYF. CDR3 sequence (DNA): TGTGCCAGCAGCTTCGGGTCTAGCGGAGCCTACGAGCAGTACTTC. Using reference TRBV7-2 and TRBJ2-7 for the parts outside the CDR3, the full variable domain is GAGVSQSPSNKVTEKGKDVELRCDPISGHTALYWYRQSLGQGLEFLIYFQGNSAPDKSGLPSDRFSAERTGGSVSTLTIQRTQQEDSAVYLCASSFGSSGAYEQYFGPGTRLTVT.

This chain uses TRBV7-2 with TRBJ2-1; D might be TRBD2 (7 bases). The V end lost 7 bases, the J end lost 4 bases, and 14 bases lay between the germline ends. CDR3 length equals 14 residues. From germline, CDR1 is SGHTA and CDR2 FQGNSA. This CDR3 is CASIWGGGYNEQFF. CDR3 nucleotides: TGTGCCAGCATCTGGGGGGGCGGGTACAATGAGCAGTTCTTC.

The chain carries TRBV30 and TRBJ1-5, with D maybe TRBD1 (5 bases). The CDR3 has 14 amino acids. V lost 4 bases, J lost 1 base, and 11 bases lay in between. Per germline, CDR1 GTSNPN and CDR2 SVGIG (reference sequence). As DNA, the CDR3 is TGTGCCTGGACCCCGGGGGAGAGCAATCAGCCCCAGCATTTT. This translates into CAWTPGESNQPQHF.

The chain recombines TRBV9 with TRBJ2-1, with 13 bases matching TRBD2. V shed 4 bases and J 7 bases; nucleotides not matched to a gene: 8. The CDR3 is 16 residues long. The V gene's germline CDR1 is SGDLS and CDR2 YYNGEE. The CDR3 protein is CASSIRTSGSNNEQFF. CDR3 bases: TGTGCCAGCAGCATACGGACTAGCGGGAGTAATAATGAGCAGTTCTTC.

This clone was recorded a few times. This sequence joins TRBV5-1 and TRBJ2-3; TRBD2 aligns across 9 bases. Germline lookup yields CDR1 SGHRS and CDR2 YFSETQ. V lost 6 bases, J lost 4 bases, and 9 bases stayed unmatched. This CDR3 has 15 residues. The CDR3 region has the DNA TGCGCCAGCAACGCTGGGCTAGCGGGACCAGATACGCAGTATTTT. Translation: CASNAGLAGPDTQYF.

This chain connects TRBV19 to TRBJ1-5; 9 bases fit TRBD1. The V gene's germline CDR1 is LNHDA and CDR2 SQIVND (reference sequence). The V gene end was trimmed by 6 bases and the J gene end by 6 bases; junction bases not matched to a gene: 6. The CDR3 consists of 14 residues. The CDR3 protein is CASSQTGGGQPQHF. The DNA of the CDR3 is TGTGCCAGTAGCCAGACAGGGGGGGGTCAGCCCCAGCATTTT. Variable domain in full (rest from reference TRBV19 and TRBJ1-5): DGGITQSPKYLFRKEGQNVTLSCEQNLNHDAMYWYRQDPGQGLRLIYYSQIVNDFQKGDIAEGYSVSREKKESFPLTVTSAQKNPTAFYLCASSQTGGGQPQHFGDGTRLSIL.